The clone carrying this T cell receptor (beta chain) is a singleton in its sample. As yet, its antigen is unknown. These data are taken from a study of shared clonotypes between healthy human individuals. Findings and limits, study-wide: Estimated clonotype richness was generally higher in naive than memory subsets. Though the depth was large, rarefaction showed that sorted-subset sequencing was incomplete. Sampling covered blood only; tissue repertoires likely differ.

Profiling relied on immunoSEQ multiplex PCR, and the TCRdb table lists in-frame clones only, not all of them. The sample holds 2.3 million or so clones; approximately 95% are singletons and the top ten take 0.35% to 0.45%. Both subsets, CD45RA+ naive and CD45RA-negative memory, were split from the CD4+ cells. The sequence came from a young man in good health. Some clones in this sample may be carry-over from other donors' samples. Sequencing was performed on naive CD4+ T cells from PBMCs. Subset specified: CD45RA+ positively selected.

The CDR3 DNA sequence: TGTGCCAGCAGCAAAGGGGGGGCCACCTACGAGCAGTACTTC. It yields the protein CASSKGGATYEQYF. The V call is TRBV4-2, the J call TRBJ2-7; tentative D call: TRBD2 (7 bases). Trimming shortened V by 5 bases and J by 2 bases, and 13 bases separated the two germline ends. The CDR3 has 14 residues. In germline, CDR1 is LGHNA, CDR2 YNFKEQ.